This TCR beta chain is from a study of read filtering for tumor transcriptome and immune sequencing. Overall study context: Transcriptome libraries were built from DNase-treated RNA.

The CDR3 runs to 13 residues. Per germline, CDR1 SNHLY and CDR2 FYNNEI. With 5 bases removed from V and 2 bases from J, the gap between germline ends came to 10 bases. The library was built from around 0.4 ug RNA with molecular barcoded adaptors for alpha/delta and beta/gamma chains. A single record per CDR3 protein comes from TCRdb applying MiXCR to the reads. The sample shows 90,000 to 95,000 distinct CDR3 sequences, around a fifth of them seen only once. Study-wide points: Sorted CD138-negative bone marrow cells were not purified T cells. Dropping single-read clonotypes raised IR-seq and RNA-seq shared-clonotype correlation.

This clonotype was observed a few times. The antigen remains undetermined. The sample comprised a population of CD138-negative cells sorted from bone marrow. This rearrangement joins TRBV2 to TRBJ2-7; possible D gene TRBD1, 6 bases. The TCR sequence derives from a donor aged 40 or over with multiple myeloma. The CDR3 loop is CASSMDRAYEQYF. CDR3 DNA: TGTGCCAGCAGTATGGACAGAGCCTACGAGCAGTACTTC. The full variable domain, in which reference TRBV2 and TRBJ2-7 provide the parts outside the CDR3, is EPEVTQTPSHQVTQMGQEVILRCVPISNHLYFYWYRQILGQKVEFLVSFYNNEISEKSEIFDDQFSVERPDGSNFTLKIRSTKLEDSAMYFCASSMDRAYEQYFGPGTRLTVT.